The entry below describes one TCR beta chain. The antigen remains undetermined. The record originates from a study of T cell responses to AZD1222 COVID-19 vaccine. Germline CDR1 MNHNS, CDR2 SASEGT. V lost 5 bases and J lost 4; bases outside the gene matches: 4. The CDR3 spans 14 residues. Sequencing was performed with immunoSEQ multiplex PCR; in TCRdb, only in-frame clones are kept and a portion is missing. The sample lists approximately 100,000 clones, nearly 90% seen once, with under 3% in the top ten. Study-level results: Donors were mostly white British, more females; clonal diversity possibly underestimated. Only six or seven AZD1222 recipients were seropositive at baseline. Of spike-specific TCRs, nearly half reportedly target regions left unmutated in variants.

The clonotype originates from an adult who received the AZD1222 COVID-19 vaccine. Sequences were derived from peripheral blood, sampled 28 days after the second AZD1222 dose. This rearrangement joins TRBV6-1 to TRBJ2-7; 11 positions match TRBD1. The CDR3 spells CASSRGQGVYEQYF. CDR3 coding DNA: TGTGCCAGCAGTCGGGGACAGGGGGTTTACGAGCAGTACTTC.